These T cell receptor beta chains were read from a single sample in a study of blood T cells in healthy people across ages. TCRdb reprocessed the 5' RACE reads with MiXCR, giving one entry per CDR3 protein. Seen here are about 670,000 distinct CDR3 sequences, roughly two fifths observed once, and the top ten hold around 32%. Sequenced input: blood. The receptors here all came from a man older than 75 in good health. CDR3s include the opening cysteine and the closing phenylalanine or tryptophan. The D gene is left open where the match is weak. Clone size is not always given. Where it is, it says once, few, many or a class for expanded clones.

14	.	TRBV15	TRBJ1-1	TRBD1	TGTGCCACCAGGGAGGACAGGCTTCGCACTGAAGCTTTCTTT	CATREDRLRTEAFF
15	many	TRBV6-1	TRBJ2-3	.	TGTGCCAGCAGCCTGTCAAGGCAAGGCACAGATACGCAGTATTTT	CASSLSRQGTDTQYF
13	.	TRBV29-1	TRBJ2-3	.	TGCAGCGTGGCGCCAGGGCGGGGAGATACGCAGTATTTT	CSVAPGRGDTQYF
14	.	TRBV10-3	TRBJ1-4	TRBD1	TGTGCCATCAGTGAAAGACAGGGGGGTGAAAAACTGTTTTTT	CAISERQGGEKLFF
14	.	TRBV7-6	TRBJ2-3	.	TGTGCCAGCGGCGGGGAGGGGGCGGTGGATACGCAGTATTTT	CASGGEGAVDTQYF
17	few	TRBV5-1	TRBJ2-1	TRBD2	TGCGCCAGCAGGGGTTCCCGCCGCAGCGGGGAGCAGGATGAGCAGTTCTTC	CASRGSRRSGEQDEQFF
16	.	TRBV14	TRBJ2-5	TRBD2	TGTGCCAGCAGCCAATGGACTAGCGGGAGAAAAGAGACCCAGTACTTC	CASSQWTSGRKETQYF
11	.	TRBV28	TRBJ1-2	.	TGTGCCAGCAGTTTCGCGGATGGCTACACCTTC	CASSFADGYTF
13	.	TRBV6-5	TRBJ2-1	.	TGTGCCAGCAGTTATTCCCAGGGTTTTGAGCAGTTCTTC	CASSYSQGFEQFF
14	many	TRBV27	TRBJ2-7	TRBD1	TGTGCCAGCAGTCCACGACAGGGACCCTACGAGCAGTACTTC	CASSPRQGPYEQYF
16	.	TRBV6-2/TRBV6-3	TRBJ2-1	TRBD2	TGTGCCAGCAGTTACGTATTGGCTATGGGGGGGATCTCGCAGTTCTTC	CASSYVLAMGGISQFF
13	few	TRBV29-1	TRBJ1-4	.	TGCAGCGCCGTAGGGGACATCGGGGAAAAACTGTTTTTT	CSAVGDIGEKLFF
16	.	TRBV7-2	TRBJ1-1	.	TGTGCCAGCAGCTTAGGGGTGGCCCGATCGGACACTGAAGCTTTCTTT	CASSLGVARSDTEAFF
14	.	TRBV5-1	TRBJ2-7	.	TGCGCCAGCAGCTCGTGGGAAGGGGAAAACGAGCAGTACTTC	CASSSWEGENEQYF
13	.	TRBV5-6	TRBJ1-6	.	TGTGCCAGCAGCTCCGATCATAATTCACCCCTCCACTTT	CASSSDHNSPLHF
15	many	TRBV7-8	TRBJ1-4	.	TGTGCCAGCAGTCGTAGTGCTGCAACTAATGAAAAACTGTTTTTT	CASSRSAATNEKLFF
14	few	TRBV5-1	TRBJ1-4	.	TGCGCCAGCAGCTTTGGGACCTCTAATGAAAAACTGTTTTTT	CASSFGTSNEKLFF
13	.	TRBV6-2/TRBV6-3	TRBJ2-1	.	TGTGCCAGCGTGACGTTCACTAGGGATGAGCAGTTCTTC	CASVTFTRDEQFF
13	.	TRBV14	TRBJ1-1	TRBD1	TGTGCCAGCAGTGGACAGGGTTATACTGAAGCTTTCTTT	CASSGQGYTEAFF
13	.	TRBV24-1	TRBJ2-3	TRBD2	TGTGCCACCGGACTAGCGGGGAGTTATACGCAGTATTTT	CATGLAGSYTQYF
16	.	TRBV6-2/TRBV6-3	TRBJ2-3	TRBD2	TGTGCCAGCAGTTACTCGGCTAGCGGGGGGCCGGATACGCAGTATTTT	CASSYSASGGPDTQYF
15	.	TRBV12-3/TRBV12-4	TRBJ2-5	.	TGTGCCAGCAGTTTAGGGGAACAAATTCAAGAGACCCAGTACTTC	CASSLGEQIQETQYF
16	few	TRBV7-3	TRBJ1-6	.	TGTGCCAGCAGCTTAACGGGGTCACAGGGAAATTCACCCCTCCACTTT	CASSLTGSQGNSPLHF
13	many	TRBV29-1	TRBJ2-7	TRBD1	TGCAGCGCAGGGACCGGGACAGGGTACGAGCAGTACTTC	CSAGTGTGYEQYF
15	few	TRBV4-1	TRBJ2-3	TRBD2	TGCGCCAGCAGCGTGCGGGGGGGCTCCGCAGATACGCAGTATTTT	CASSVRGGSADTQYF
16	.	TRBV28	TRBJ2-1	TRBD2	TGTGCCAGCAGAGTAGCGGGAGGACTAACCTACAATGAGCAGTTCTTC	CASRVAGGLTYNEQFF
18	.	TRBV6-5	TRBJ2-5	TRBD2	TGTGCCAGCAGTTATTCTACTCTGGCTAGCGGATATCAAGAGACCCAGTACTTC	CASSYSTLASGYQETQYF
15	few	TRBV20-1	TRBJ2-1	TRBD2	TGCAGTGCTTTTCTAGCGGGAGGGAGGAACGGTGAGCAGTTCTTC	CSAFLAGGRNGEQFF
14	.	TRBV6-5	TRBJ2-1	.	TGTGCCAGCACCTCCGGACCGGGCTACAATGAGCAGTTCTTC	CASTSGPGYNEQFF
15	.	TRBV7-2	TRBJ2-7	TRBD2	TGTGCCAGCAGCGGCCGTGCAGCGGGGTCCTACGAGCAGTACTTC	CASSGRAAGSYEQYF
16	.	TRBV4-3	TRBJ1-2	TRBD1	TGCGCCAGCAGCCAAATGACGGCAGGGGGCTTCTATGGCTACACCTTC	CASSQMTAGGFYGYTF
15	few	TRBV28	TRBJ1-1	TRBD1	TGTGCCAGCAGTTTGGGAGGACAGGGGAGCACTGAAGCTTTCTTT	CASSLGGQGSTEAFF
13	few	TRBV9	TRBJ2-3	.	TGTGCCAGCAGCGTGGGGAGGTCAGATACGCAGTATTTT	CASSVGRSDTQYF
15	few	TRBV7-9	TRBJ2-5	TRBD1	TGTGCCAGCAGCTTAGGATCCGGGACAGAAGAGACCCAGTACTTC	CASSLGSGTEETQYF
14	few	TRBV27	TRBJ2-5	TRBD1	TGTGCCAGCAGTGCCAAGGGGGCCGGGGAGACCCAGTACTTC	CASSAKGAGETQYF
15	.	TRBV9	TRBJ2-7	.	TGTGCCAGCAGCGTAAGGAGCGGAGGGGGTTACGAGCAGTACTTC	CASSVRSGGGYEQYF
13	.	TRBV5-1	TRBJ2-1	.	TGCGCCAGCAGCCCCCGGACAGACAATGAGCAGTTCTTC	CASSPRTDNEQFF
15	.	TRBV9	TRBJ2-7	TRBD1	TGTGCCAGCAGCGTAGCTTCTGACAGGGCGAGTGAGCAGTACTTC	CASSVASDRASEQYF
14	.	TRBV30	TRBJ2-7	.	TGTGCCTGGGCCCAGGGTCCCTATTCCTACGAGCAGTACTTC	CAWAQGPYSYEQYF
14	few	TRBV20-1	TRBJ2-3	TRBD2	TGCAGTGCCCGAACACTAGCGGGGGCAGATACGCAGTATTTT	CSARTLAGADTQYF
10	.	TRBV10-2	TRBJ1-2	.	TGCGCCACCCTACAGAATGGCTACACCTTC	CATLQNGYTF
17	few	TRBV4-2	TRBJ1-5	TRBD1	TGTGCCAGCAGCCAAGGGAAGCAGGGGGCTACTTATCAGCCCCAGCATTTT	CASSQGKQGATYQPQHF
12	.	TRBV6-2/TRBV6-3	TRBJ2-7	.	TGTGCCAGCAGTTACGAAGGCGTCGAGCAGTACTTC	CASSYEGVEQYF
15	.	TRBV6-2/TRBV6-3	TRBJ2-5	TRBD1	TGTGCCAGCAGTTACAGGCGGACAGGAGCCCGAGGGCAGTACTTC	CASSYRRTGARGQYF
14	few	TRBV5-1	TRBJ1-2	.	TGCGCCAGCAGCCCACGGACGGATCTCTATGGCTACACCTTC	CASSPRTDLYGYTF
16	few	TRBV29-1	TRBJ2-7	TRBD2	TGCAGCGTTTTTGACGGGAGGTACGGCTCCTACAATGAGCAGTACTTC	CSVFDGRYGSYNEQYF
15	.	TRBV7-9	TRBJ2-7	TRBD1	TGTGCCAGCAGCTTAGCTATTGGGACAGCCTACGAGCAGTACTTC	CASSLAIGTAYEQYF
13	.	TRBV4-1	TRBJ1-1	TRBD1	TGCGCCAGCAGCCATGACAGGGGTGCTGAAGCTTTCTTT	CASSHDRGAEAFF